The 8 T cell receptor beta chains below all came from one sample that was sequenced in a study of chemoradiotherapy in HPV16-positive cancers. The method was immunoSEQ multiplex PCR; TCRdb's version includes in-frame clones alone and lacks a portion of them. Among 25,000 to 35,000 clones listed, roughly 86% were seen once. Source: blood, taken from a patient who underwent chemoradiotherapy. The receptors were sampled from a human donor with HPV-associated anogenital cancer.

The gene calls are TRBV7-8 and TRBJ2-5; tentative D call: TRBD1 (6 bases). V lost 1 base to trimming and J lost 7 bases, with 13 bases between them. This CDR3 has 14 amino acids. Germline loops: CDR1 SGHVS, CDR2 FQNEAQ. CDR3 region: CASSLGGLEGTQYF. DNA of the CDR3: TGTGCCAGCAGCTTAGGGGGGCTTGAGGGGACCCAGTACTTC.

The V gene is TRBV11-2, the J gene TRBJ1-5; 7 bases line up with TRBD1. Germline V gene sequence: CDR1 SGHAT, CDR2 FQNNGV. The V and J ends lost 2 bases and 7 bases, in that order; junction bases with no gene match: 11. The CDR3 extends over 16 amino acids. CDR3 DNA sequence: TGTGCCAGCAGCTTAAGCCCGGGGACAGTTCTACAGCCCCAGCATTTT. Amino acids: CASSLSPGTVLQPQHF.

This clone was recorded only once. V is TRBV2 and J is TRBJ1-4, with D tentatively TRBD1 (5 bases). This CDR3 spans 14 amino acids. The germline gives CDR1 SNHLY, CDR2 FYNNEI. Between the trimmed V and J ends, which lost 8 bases and 3 bases, there was a span of 13 bases. The CDR3 coding sequence is TGTGCCAGCGGATACAGGTCCGCTAATGAAAAACTGTTTTTT. This translates into CASGYRSANEKLFF.

V gene TRBV5-8 combines with J gene TRBJ2-1; D remains unclear. The germline V and J ends were trimmed by 4 bases and 7 bases, with 15 bases remaining between them. The CDR3 runs 14 residues. In germline, CDR1 is SGHTS, CDR2 YDEGEE. CDR3 coding DNA: TGTGCCAGCAGCCTCCCCACATGGGGAAATGAGCAGTTCTTC. Translation gives CASSLPTWGNEQFF.

V and J are TRBV6-6 and TRBJ1-5; D might be TRBD1 (5 bases). V lost 2 bases and J 2 bases, leaving 10 bases between the germline ends. The CDR3 totals 15 residues. Germline-derived CDR1 and CDR2 are MNHNY and SVGAGI (reference sequence). For the CDR3, the DNA is TGTGCCAGCAGTTACGGGGGAGTGGGCAATCAGCCCCAGCATTTT. It codes for CASSYGGVGNQPQHF.

The chain has TRBV29-1 and TRBJ1-1, with D unresolved. CDR3 size: 16 residues. Germline V gene sequence: CDR1 SQVTM, CDR2 ANQGSEA. V was trimmed by 5 bases and J by 5 bases, leaving 24 bases between them. This CDR3 is CSVSQNLGPGGTEAFF. DNA of the CDR3: TGCAGCGTTTCTCAGAACCTTGGACCGGGAGGGACTGAAGCTTTCTTT.

V gene TRBV5-4 combines with J gene TRBJ2-5; 9 nucleotides agree with TRBD1. With the DNA end fitting TRBJ2-7 better, the J assignment may be wrong. The germline V gene has CDR1 SGHNT and CDR2 YYREEE (reference sequence). There are 14 residues in the CDR3. CDR3 in amino acids: CASSAEGQGYEQYF. The CDR3 DNA reads as TGTGCCAGCAGCGCGGAGGGACAGGGCTACGAGCAGTACTTC.

The chain uses TRBV6-5 and TRBJ1-1, with D possibly matching TRBD1 (5 bases). V was trimmed by 6 bases and J by 3 bases, leaving 14 bases between them. This CDR3 comprises 14 residues. Germline-derived CDR1 and CDR2 are MNHEY and SVGAGI. The CDR3 loop reads CASRAFGGDTEAFF. The CDR3 DNA reads as TGTGCCAGCAGGGCGTTCGGGGGGGACACTGAAGCTTTCTTT.